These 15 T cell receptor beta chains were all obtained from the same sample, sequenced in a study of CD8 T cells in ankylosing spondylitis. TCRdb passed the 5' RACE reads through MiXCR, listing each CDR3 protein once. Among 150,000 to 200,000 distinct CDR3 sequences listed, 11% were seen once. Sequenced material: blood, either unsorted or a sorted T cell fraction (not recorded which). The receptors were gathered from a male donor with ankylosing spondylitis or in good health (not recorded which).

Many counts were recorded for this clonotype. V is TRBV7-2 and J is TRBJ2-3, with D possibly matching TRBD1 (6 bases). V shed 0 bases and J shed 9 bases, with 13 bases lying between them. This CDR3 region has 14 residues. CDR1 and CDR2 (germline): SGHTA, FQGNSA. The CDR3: CASSLARKGGTQYF. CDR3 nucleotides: TGTGCCAGCAGCTTAGCTCGGAAAGGGGGAACGCAGTATTTT.

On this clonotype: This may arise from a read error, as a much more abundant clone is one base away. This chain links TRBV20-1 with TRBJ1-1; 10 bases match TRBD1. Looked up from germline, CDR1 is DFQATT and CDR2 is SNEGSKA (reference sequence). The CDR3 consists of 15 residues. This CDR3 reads CSARDGTGVWTETFF. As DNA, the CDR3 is TGCAGTGCTAGGGACGGGACAGGGGTGTGGACTGAAACTTTCTTT.

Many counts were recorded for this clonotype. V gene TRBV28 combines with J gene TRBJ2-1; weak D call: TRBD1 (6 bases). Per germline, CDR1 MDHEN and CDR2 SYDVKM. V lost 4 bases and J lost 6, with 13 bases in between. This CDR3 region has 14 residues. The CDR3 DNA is TGTGCCAGCAGTTCTTCACAGGGTTTCAATGAGCAGTTCTTC. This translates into CASSSSQGFNEQFF.

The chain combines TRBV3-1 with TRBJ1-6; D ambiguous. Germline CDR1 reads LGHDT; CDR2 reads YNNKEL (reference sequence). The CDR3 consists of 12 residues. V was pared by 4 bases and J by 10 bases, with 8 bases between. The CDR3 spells CASSPEGSPLHF. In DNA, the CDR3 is TGTGCCAGCAGCCCGGAAGGGTCACCCCTCCACTTT.

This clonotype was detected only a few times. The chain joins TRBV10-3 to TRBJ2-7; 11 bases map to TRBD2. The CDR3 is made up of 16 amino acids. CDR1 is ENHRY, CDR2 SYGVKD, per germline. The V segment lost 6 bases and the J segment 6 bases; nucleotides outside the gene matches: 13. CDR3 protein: CAIRTGLAAPKGEQYF. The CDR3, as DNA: TGTGCCATCAGGACGGGACTAGCGGCTCCAAAGGGCGAGCAGTACTTC.

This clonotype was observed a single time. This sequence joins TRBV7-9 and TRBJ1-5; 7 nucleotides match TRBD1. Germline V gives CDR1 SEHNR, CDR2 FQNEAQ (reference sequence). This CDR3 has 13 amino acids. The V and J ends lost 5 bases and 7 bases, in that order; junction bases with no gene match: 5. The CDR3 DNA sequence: TGTGCCAGCAGCCGCACAGGGGCCCAGCCCCAGCATTTT. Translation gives CASSRTGAQPQHF.

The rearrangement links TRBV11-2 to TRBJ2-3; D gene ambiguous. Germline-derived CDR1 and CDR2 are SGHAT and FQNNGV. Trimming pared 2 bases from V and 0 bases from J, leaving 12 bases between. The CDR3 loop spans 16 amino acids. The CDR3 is CASSLSRARSTDTQYF. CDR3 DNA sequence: TGTGCCAGCAGCTTAAGTCGGGCTCGAAGCACAGATACGCAGTATTTT.

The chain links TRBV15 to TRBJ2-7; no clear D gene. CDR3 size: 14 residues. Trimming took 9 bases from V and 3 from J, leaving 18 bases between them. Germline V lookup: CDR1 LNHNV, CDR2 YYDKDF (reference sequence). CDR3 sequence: CATQTGSHGYEQYF. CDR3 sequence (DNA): TGTGCCACTCAGACCGGGTCCCACGGCTACGAGCAGTACTTC.

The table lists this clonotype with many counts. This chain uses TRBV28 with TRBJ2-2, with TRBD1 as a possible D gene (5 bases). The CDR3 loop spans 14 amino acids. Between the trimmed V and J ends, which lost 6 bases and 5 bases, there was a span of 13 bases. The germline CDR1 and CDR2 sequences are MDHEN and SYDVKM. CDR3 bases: TGTGCCAGCAGGCCTAGGGGAAGGACCGGGGAGCTGTTTTTT. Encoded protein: CASRPRGRTGELFF.

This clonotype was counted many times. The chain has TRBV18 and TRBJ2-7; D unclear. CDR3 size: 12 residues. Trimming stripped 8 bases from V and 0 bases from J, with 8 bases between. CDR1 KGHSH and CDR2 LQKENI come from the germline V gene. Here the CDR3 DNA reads TGTGCCAGCAGCCTCGACTCCTACGAGCAGTACTTC. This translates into CASSLDSYEQYF.

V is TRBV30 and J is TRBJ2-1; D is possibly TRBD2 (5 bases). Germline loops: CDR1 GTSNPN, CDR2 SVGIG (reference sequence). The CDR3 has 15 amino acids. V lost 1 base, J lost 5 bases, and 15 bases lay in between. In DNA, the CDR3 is TGTGCCTGGAGTGCCAAGCGAGGACTTCACAATGAGCAGTTCTTC. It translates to CAWSAKRGLHNEQFF.

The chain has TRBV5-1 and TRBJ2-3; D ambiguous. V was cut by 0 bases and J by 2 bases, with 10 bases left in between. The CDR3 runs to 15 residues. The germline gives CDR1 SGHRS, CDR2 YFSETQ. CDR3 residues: CASSLGASHTDTQYF. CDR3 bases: TGCGCCAGCAGCTTGGGGGCAAGTCACACAGATACGCAGTATTTT.

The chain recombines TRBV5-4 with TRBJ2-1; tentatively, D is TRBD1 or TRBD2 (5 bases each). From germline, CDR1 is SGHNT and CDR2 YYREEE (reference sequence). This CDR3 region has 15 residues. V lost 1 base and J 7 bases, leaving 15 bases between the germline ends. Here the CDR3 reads CASSLMGEIGNEQFF. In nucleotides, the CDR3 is TGTGCCAGCAGCTTGATGGGGGAAATCGGAAATGAGCAGTTCTTC.

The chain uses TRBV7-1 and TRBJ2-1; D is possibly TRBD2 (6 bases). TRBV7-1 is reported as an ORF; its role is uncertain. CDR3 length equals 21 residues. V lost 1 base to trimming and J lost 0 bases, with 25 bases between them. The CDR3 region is CASSSGWAGRPLRRSYNEQFF. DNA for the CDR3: TGTGCCAGCAGCTCAGGATGGGCGGGGCGACCCTTAAGACGCTCCTACAATGAGCAGTTCTTC.

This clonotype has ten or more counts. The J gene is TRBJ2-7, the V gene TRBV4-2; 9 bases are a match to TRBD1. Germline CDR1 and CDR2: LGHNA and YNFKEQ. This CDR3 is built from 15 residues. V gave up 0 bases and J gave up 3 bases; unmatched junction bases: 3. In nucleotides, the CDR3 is TGTGCCAGCAGCCAAGATATGGGACAGGGCTACGAGCAGTACTTC. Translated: CASSQDMGQGYEQYF.